These T cell receptor beta chains were read from a single sample in a study of blood T cell repertoires in COVID-19. TCRdb's copy holds only in-frame clones and misses some; the assay was immunoSEQ multiplex PCR. Of 270,000 or so clones in the sample, 80% to 90% were seen once. Material: peripheral blood. All receptors derive from a woman aged 50 to 60 who had recovered from COVID-19. Each CDR3 is given with its conserved first and last residue. D genes are given only for firm matches. The listing skips clone size in some rows; elsewhere it reads once, few, many or a size class.

cdr3_length clone_size j_call d_call v_call cdr3_aa cdr3_nt
15 NA TRBJ2-1 NA TRBV18 CASSPSQGSYNEQFF TGTGCCAGCTCACCGAGTCAGGGTTCCTACAATGAGCAGTTCTTC
18 NA TRBJ2-7 TRBD2 TRBV15 CATTPRRGLAGGRHEQYF TGTGCCACCACCCCAAGGAGGGGCCTAGCGGGAGGGCGCCACGAGCAGTACTTC
13 NA TRBJ1-1 TRBD1 TRBV11-2 CASSPDRDTEAFF TGTGCCAGCAGTCCAGACAGGGACACTGAAGCTTTCTTT
14 NA TRBJ2-7 NA TRBV19 CASSARGASYEQYF TGTGCCAGTAGTGCCCGGGGGGCCTCCTACGAGCAGTACTTC
15 few TRBJ2-7 NA TRBV28 CASCTQEKGGYEQYF TGTGCCAGTTGCACCCAGGAGAAGGGAGGCTACGAGCAGTACTTC
14 NA TRBJ1-5 NA TRBV7-8 CASSQSTDNQPQHF TGTGCCAGCAGCCAGTCGACAGACAATCAGCCCCAGCATTTT
19 few TRBJ2-5 TRBD2 TRBV24-1 CATSDTGLAGSRIQETQYF TGTGCCACCAGTGATACGGGACTAGCGGGATCACGAATTCAAGAGACCCAGTACTTC
14 few TRBJ1-5 NA TRBV6-5 CASTVLTGDQPQHF TGTGCCAGCACGGTTCTCACGGGGGATCAGCCCCAGCATTTT
17 NA TRBJ1-5 NA TRBV6-2/TRBV6-3 CASSYSRKLGSNQPQHF TGTGCCAGCAGTTACTCGAGGAAGCTTGGAAGCAATCAGCCCCAGCATTTT
12 NA TRBJ1-1 TRBD1 TRBV27 CASSYRGRLAFF TGTGCCAGCAGTTACAGGGGCCGCCTGGCTTTCTTT
16 few TRBJ2-1 TRBD1 TRBV13 CASSLGQGGTYNEQFF TGTGCCAGCAGCTTAGGACAGGGGGGAACCTACAATGAGCAGTTCTTC
15 NA TRBJ2-7 TRBD1 TRBV5-6 CASRAPGQTTREQYF TGTGCCAGCAGAGCACCGGGACAGACTACGCGGGAGCAGTACTTC